Listed below are T cell receptor beta chains from one sample, sequenced in a study of PD-L1 blockade in urothelial cancer. Sequenced by immunoSEQ multiplex PCR; TCRdb stores in-frame clones only, minus some. The table records about 41,000 clones, about 85% of them present only once. Sample: PBMCs, taken around atezolizumab (anti-PD-L1) treatment. These receptors all come from a man aged 65 to 85 with urothelial cancer. Both conserved end residues are part of each CDR3. The D gene is left open where the match is weak. Clone sizes are given selectively: once, few, many, or a class where the clone is expanded.

clone_size	j_call	d_call	v_call	cdr3_aa	cdr3_nt
.	TRBJ2-2	TRBD2	TRBV7-9	CASRVGLAGTGELFF	TGTGCCAGCAGGGTAGGACTAGCGGGAACCGGGGAGCTGTTTTTT
.	TRBJ2-2	TRBD1	TRBV11-3	CASSRRGQGATGELFF	TGTGCCAGCAGCCGGAGAGGGCAGGGGGCTACCGGGGAGCTGTTTTTT
few	TRBJ2-5	TRBD1	TRBV5-1	CASTGQVGETQYF	TGCGCCAGCACGGGACAGGTGGGGGAGACCCAGTACTTC
.	TRBJ1-1	TRBD1	TRBV6-6	CASSPPGQPAFF	TGTGCCAGCAGTCCACCGGGACAGCCCGCTTTCTTT
.	TRBJ2-3	TRBD2	TRBV10-3	CAISEYVGLAEADTQYF	TGTGCCATCAGTGAGTACGTAGGACTAGCGGAGGCAGATACGCAGTATTTT
.	TRBJ1-5	.	TRBV6-1	CASSESGSNQPQHF	TGTGCCAGCAGTGAGTCAGGTAGCAATCAGCCCCAGCATTTT
.	TRBJ1-2	.	TRBV2	CASSEPDRGSYGYTF	TGTGCCAGCAGTGAACCCGATCGGGGGAGCTATGGCTACACCTTC
few	TRBJ1-1	.	TRBV25-1	CASSGQDWAEAFF	TGTGCCAGCAGTGGACAGGATTGGGCTGAAGCTTTCTTT
.	TRBJ2-3	TRBD2	TRBV5-1	CASSLSGGADTQYF	TGCGCCAGCAGCTTGTCGGGGGGGGCAGATACGCAGTATTTT
medium-sized	TRBJ2-2	.	TRBV19	CASSGLENTGELFF	TGTGCCAGTAGTGGCCTAGAGAACACCGGGGAGCTGTTTTTT
.	TRBJ1-1	.	TRBV28	CAISPMNTEAFF	TGTGCCATCTCACCTATGAACACTGAAGCTTTCTTT
.	TRBJ2-1	.	TRBV7-6	CASSLAGLANEQFF	TGTGCCAGCAGCTTAGCGGGACTCGCCAATGAGCAGTTCTTC
.	TRBJ2-1	.	TRBV27	CASTVHGQPRPGEQFF	TGTGCCAGCACCGTCCATGGCCAGCCGCGGCCGGGGGAGCAGTTCTTC
.	TRBJ2-7	.	TRBV15	CATSRGDSSYEQYF	TGTGCCACCAGCAGAGGCGATAGCTCCTACGAGCAGTACTTC
.	TRBJ2-7	.	TRBV5-1	CASSRGRDNSGEQYF	TGCGCCAGCAGCCGGGGCCGGGACAACTCGGGGGAGCAGTACTTC
.	TRBJ1-4	.	TRBV11-2	CASSLARATNEKLFF	TGTGCCAGCAGCTTAGCTCGGGCAACTAATGAAAAACTGTTTTTT
.	TRBJ2-1	TRBD2	TRBV5-1	CASSPQLLAGGNEQFF	TGCGCCAGCAGCCCACAACTACTAGCGGGAGGTAATGAGCAGTTCTTC
.	TRBJ2-1	TRBD2	TRBV29-1	CSVEGATSGNYNEQFF	TGCAGCGTTGAAGGAGCCACTAGCGGGAACTACAATGAGCAGTTCTTC
.	TRBJ2-2	TRBD2	TRBV10-3	CAISRLAGVRGGELFF	TGTGCCATCAGTCGACTAGCGGGAGTGAGGGGCGGGGAGCTGTTTTTT
.	TRBJ2-5	TRBD2	TRBV11-3	CASSDGGEETQYF	TGTGCCAGCAGCGACGGGGGGGAGGAGACCCAGTACTTC
once	TRBJ2-5	.	TRBV7-7	CASSLARRGETQYF	TGTGCTAGCAGCTTAGCGAGGAGGGGAGAGACCCAGTACTTC
few	TRBJ2-7	TRBD1	TRBV7-3	CASSLTGGTYEQYF	TGTGCCAGCAGCTTGACAGGGGGAACCTACGAGCAGTACTTC